This T cell receptor beta chain was documented in a study of response to subunit inactivated influenza vaccine. Study results and limitations: The authors proposed limited new T cell recruitment per seasonal influenza vaccination.

This CDR3 has 17 residues. From germline, CDR1 is SGHDN and CDR2 FVKESK. The V end lost 4 bases, the J end lost 3 bases, and 19 bases lay between the germline ends. TCRdb reprocessed the RT-PCR reads via MiXCR and lists one record per CDR3 protein. The repertoire holds about 480,000 distinct CDR3 sequences, with around 25% as singletons. The sample holds a few counts of this clonotype. Its antigen is not identified. This clonotype was sampled from a man aged 45-65 years who received an inactivated influenza vaccine. The rearrangement joins TRBV14 to TRBJ2-4; D perhaps matches TRBD2 (6 bases). This material consisted of CD4+ T cells sorted from PBMCs, taken around 5 days after vaccination. The CDR3 region is CASSPLGLQDDKNIQYF. The CDR3 coding sequence is TGTGCCAGCAGCCCCCTGGGACTTCAGGATGACAAAAACATTCAGTACTTC.